This T cell receptor (beta chain) appears in the sequencing data of a study of blood T cell repertoires in COVID-19. The CDR3 spans 15 residues. The V gene end was trimmed by 1 base and the J gene end by 5 bases; junction bases not matched to a gene: 5. Germline V lookup: CDR1 SGHVS, CDR2 FNYEAQ. The Seattle patients joined while their infection was active and were tracked longitudinally afterward. Methods used by the authors: Scientists estimated how many nucleated cells there were by amplifying reference gene primers. TCRdb's table, derived via immunoSEQ multiplex PCR, lists solely in-frame clones and lacks some. D and trimming were read from the DNA, whereas the V and J calls and clone size are those reported in that table. Among roughly 78,000 clones listed, over 80% were seen once.

V gene TRBV7-6 combines with J gene TRBJ2-3; 8 bases are a match to TRBD2. This receptor was obtained from a man between 50 and 59 years old with COVID-19, enrolled during active disease. Input material: peripheral blood. For the CDR3, the DNA is TGTGCCAGCAGCTTAGAGGGGACTAGACTAGATACGCAGTATTTT. Amino acids: CASSLEGTRLDTQYF. Full variable domain (rest looked up from reference TRBV7-6 and TRBJ2-3): GAGVSQSPRYKVTKRGQDVALRCDPISGHVSLYWYRQALGQGPEFLTYFNYEAQQDKSGLPNDRFSAERPEGSISTLTIQRTEQRDSAMYRCASSLEGTRLDTQYFGPGTRLTVL.